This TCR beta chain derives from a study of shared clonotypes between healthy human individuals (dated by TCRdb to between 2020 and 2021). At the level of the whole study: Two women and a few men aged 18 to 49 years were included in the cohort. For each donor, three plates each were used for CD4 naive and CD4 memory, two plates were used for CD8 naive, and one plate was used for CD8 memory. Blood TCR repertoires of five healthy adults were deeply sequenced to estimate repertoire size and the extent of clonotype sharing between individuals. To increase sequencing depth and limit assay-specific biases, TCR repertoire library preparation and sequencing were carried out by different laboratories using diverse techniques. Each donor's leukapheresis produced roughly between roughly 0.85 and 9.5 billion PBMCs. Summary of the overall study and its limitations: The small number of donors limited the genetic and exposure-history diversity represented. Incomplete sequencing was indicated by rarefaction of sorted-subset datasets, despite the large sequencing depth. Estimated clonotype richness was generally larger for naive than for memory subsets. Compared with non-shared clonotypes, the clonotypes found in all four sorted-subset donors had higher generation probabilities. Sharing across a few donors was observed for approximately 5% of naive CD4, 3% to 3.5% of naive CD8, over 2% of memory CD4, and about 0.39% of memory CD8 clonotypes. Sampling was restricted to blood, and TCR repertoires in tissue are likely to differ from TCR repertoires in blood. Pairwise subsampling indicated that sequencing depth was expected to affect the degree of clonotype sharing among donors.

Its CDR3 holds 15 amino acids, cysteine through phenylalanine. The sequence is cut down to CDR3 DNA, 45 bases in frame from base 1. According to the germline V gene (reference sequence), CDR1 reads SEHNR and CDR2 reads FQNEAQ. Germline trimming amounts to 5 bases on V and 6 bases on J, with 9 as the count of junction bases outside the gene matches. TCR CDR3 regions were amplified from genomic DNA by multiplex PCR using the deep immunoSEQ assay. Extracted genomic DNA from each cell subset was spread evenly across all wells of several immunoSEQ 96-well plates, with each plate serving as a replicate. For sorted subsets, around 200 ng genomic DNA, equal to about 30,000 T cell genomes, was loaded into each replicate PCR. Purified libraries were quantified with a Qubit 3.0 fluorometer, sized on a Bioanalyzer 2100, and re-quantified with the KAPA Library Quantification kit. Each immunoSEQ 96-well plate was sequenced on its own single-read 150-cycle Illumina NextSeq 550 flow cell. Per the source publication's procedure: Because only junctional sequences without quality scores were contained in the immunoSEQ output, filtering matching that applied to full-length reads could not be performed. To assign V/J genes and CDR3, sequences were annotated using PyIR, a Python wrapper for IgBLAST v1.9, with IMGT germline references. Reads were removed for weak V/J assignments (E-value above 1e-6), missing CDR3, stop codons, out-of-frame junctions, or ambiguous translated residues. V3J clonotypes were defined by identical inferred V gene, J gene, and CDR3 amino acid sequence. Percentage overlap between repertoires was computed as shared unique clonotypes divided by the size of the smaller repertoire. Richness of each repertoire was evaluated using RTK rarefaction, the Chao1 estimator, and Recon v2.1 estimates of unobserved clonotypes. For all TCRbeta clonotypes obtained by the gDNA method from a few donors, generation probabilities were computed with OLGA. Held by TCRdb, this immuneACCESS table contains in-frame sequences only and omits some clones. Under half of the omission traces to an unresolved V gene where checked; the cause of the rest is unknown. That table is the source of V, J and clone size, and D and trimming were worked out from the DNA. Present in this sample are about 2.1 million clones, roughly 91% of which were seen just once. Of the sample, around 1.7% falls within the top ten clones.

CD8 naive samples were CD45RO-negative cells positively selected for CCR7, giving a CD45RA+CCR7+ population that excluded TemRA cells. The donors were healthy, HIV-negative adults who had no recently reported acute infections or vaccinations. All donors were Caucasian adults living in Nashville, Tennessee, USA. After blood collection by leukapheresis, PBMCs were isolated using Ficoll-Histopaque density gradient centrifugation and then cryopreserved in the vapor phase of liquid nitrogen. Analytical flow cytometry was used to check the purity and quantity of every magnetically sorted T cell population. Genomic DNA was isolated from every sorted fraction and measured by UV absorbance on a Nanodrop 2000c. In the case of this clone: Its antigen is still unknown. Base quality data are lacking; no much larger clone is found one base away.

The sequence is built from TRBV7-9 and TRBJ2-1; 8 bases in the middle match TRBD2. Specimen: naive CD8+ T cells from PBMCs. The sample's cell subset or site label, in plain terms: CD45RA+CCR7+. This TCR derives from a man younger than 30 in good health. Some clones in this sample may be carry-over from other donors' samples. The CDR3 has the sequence CASSPSLAGGNEQFF. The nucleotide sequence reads TGTGCCAGCAGCCCAAGCCTAGCGGGCGGCAATGAGCAGTTCTTC.